A selection of T cell receptor beta chains follows, all from one sample in a study of blood T cell repertoires in COVID-19. Sequenced by immunoSEQ multiplex PCR; TCRdb stores in-frame clones only, minus some. The table includes around 200,000 clones, approximately 84% detected once. Sequencing was done on a sample of PBMCs or T cells enriched from blood (not recorded which). All receptors come from a woman under 40 who had recovered from COVID-19. CDR3s include the opening cysteine and the closing phenylalanine or tryptophan. The D gene is left open where the match is weak. Some rows mark clone size as missing; the rest say once, few, many or name a class of expanded clone.

abundance: -
v_gene: TRBV5-1
d_gene: TRBD1
j_gene: TRBJ1-1
CDR3aa: CASSLTGDENTEAFF
CDR3nt: TGCGCCAGCAGCTTGACAGGGGATGAGAACACTGAAGCTTTCTTT

abundance: -
v_gene: TRBV28
d_gene: -
j_gene: TRBJ1-1
CDR3aa: CASSLGGSTEAFF
CDR3nt: TGTGCCAGCAGTTTAGGGGGGAGCACTGAAGCTTTCTTT

abundance: -
v_gene: TRBV12-5
d_gene: -
j_gene: TRBJ1-1
CDR3aa: CASGLPSGTNTEAFF
CDR3nt: TGTGCTAGTGGTTTGCCCTCAGGGACTAACACTGAAGCTTTCTTT

abundance: -
v_gene: TRBV5-4
d_gene: TRBD2
j_gene: TRBJ2-5
CDR3aa: CASRRLAGETQETQYF
CDR3nt: TGTGCCAGCAGGAGACTAGCTGGGGAGACCCAAGAGACCCAGTACTTC

abundance: -
v_gene: TRBV9
d_gene: -
j_gene: TRBJ1-4
CDR3aa: CASSVTGLANEKLFF
CDR3nt: TGTGCCAGCAGCGTTACAGGGCTGGCTAATGAAAAACTGTTTTTT

abundance: -
v_gene: TRBV5-6
d_gene: -
j_gene: TRBJ1-1
CDR3aa: CASNLGGTEAFF
CDR3nt: TGTGCCAGCAACCTCGGGGGCACTGAAGCTTTCTTT

abundance: -
v_gene: TRBV11-2
d_gene: -
j_gene: TRBJ1-5
CDR3aa: CASSLGPGGHQPQHF
CDR3nt: TGTGCCAGCAGCTTAGGTCCGGGAGGGCATCAGCCCCAGCATTTT

abundance: -
v_gene: TRBV28
d_gene: TRBD1
j_gene: TRBJ2-3
CDR3aa: CASTPHPGTGRRRTDTQYF
CDR3nt: TGTGCCAGCACTCCGCACCCCGGGACAGGGCGTCGACGCACAGATACGCAGTATTTT

abundance: -
v_gene: TRBV5-1
d_gene: TRBD1
j_gene: TRBJ2-5
CDR3aa: CASSLGQGMDETQYF
CDR3nt: TGCGCCAGCAGCTTGGGACAGGGTATGGATGAGACCCAGTACTTC

abundance: -
v_gene: TRBV3-1/TRBV3-2
d_gene: -
j_gene: TRBJ1-5
CDR3aa: CASSQGGSGNQPQHF
CDR3nt: TGTGCCAGCAGCCAAGGAGGGAGCGGCAATCAGCCCCAGCATTTT

abundance: -
v_gene: TRBV7-9
d_gene: -
j_gene: TRBJ2-1
CDR3aa: CASSLVAGLNEQFF
CDR3nt: TGTGCCAGCAGCTTAGTTGCGGGGTTGAATGAGCAGTTCTTC

abundance: -
v_gene: TRBV18
d_gene: -
j_gene: TRBJ2-1
CDR3aa: CASSPPISRDTYNEQFF
CDR3nt: TGTGCCAGCTCACCACCGATTTCCCGGGACACTTACAATGAGCAGTTCTTC

abundance: many
v_gene: TRBV18
d_gene: -
j_gene: TRBJ1-5
CDR3aa: CASSPEQGPNQPQHF
CDR3nt: TGTGCCAGCTCACCGGAACAGGGCCCAAATCAGCCCCAGCATTTT

abundance: -
v_gene: TRBV5-1
d_gene: -
j_gene: TRBJ2-3
CDR3aa: CASSLKVPILANTDTQYF
CDR3nt: TGCGCCAGCAGCTTGAAAGTCCCAATCCTAGCGAATACAGATACGCAGTATTTT

abundance: -
v_gene: TRBV7-2
d_gene: TRBD1
j_gene: TRBJ1-2
CDR3aa: CASSLGTGGNYGYTF
CDR3nt: TGTGCCAGCAGCTTAGGGACAGGGGGGAACTATGGCTACACCTTC

abundance: -
v_gene: TRBV9
d_gene: TRBD1
j_gene: TRBJ2-5
CDR3aa: CASSTTGGQETQYF
CDR3nt: TGTGCCAGCAGCACGACAGGGGGACAAGAGACCCAGTACTTC

abundance: -
v_gene: TRBV18
d_gene: TRBD1
j_gene: TRBJ1-1
CDR3aa: CASSPYPGQGAGAFF
CDR3nt: TGTGCCAGCTCACCCTACCCGGGACAGGGGGCGGGAGCTTTCTTT

abundance: -
v_gene: TRBV27
d_gene: TRBD1
j_gene: TRBJ1-5
CDR3aa: CASSLSTGEGQPQHF
CDR3nt: TGTGCCAGCAGTTTATCGACAGGGGAGGGCCAGCCCCAGCATTTT

abundance: -
v_gene: TRBV5-4
d_gene: TRBD1
j_gene: TRBJ1-1
CDR3aa: CASSLAGTANTEAFF
CDR3nt: TGTGCCAGCAGCTTGGCTGGGACAGCGAACACTGAAGCTTTCTTT

abundance: -
v_gene: TRBV28
d_gene: -
j_gene: TRBJ1-1
CDR3aa: CASRPLVTEAFF
CDR3nt: TGTGCCAGCAGGCCTTTAGTCACTGAAGCTTTCTTT

abundance: -
v_gene: TRBV19
d_gene: -
j_gene: TRBJ2-3
CDR3aa: CASSPLSDTQYF
CDR3nt: TGTGCCAGTAGTCCGTTATCGGATACGCAGTATTTT

abundance: -
v_gene: TRBV5-5
d_gene: -
j_gene: TRBJ2-1
CDR3aa: CASSLVAGSHEQFF
CDR3nt: TGTGCCAGCAGCTTGGTTGCAGGTTCGCATGAGCAGTTCTTC

abundance: few
v_gene: TRBV11-2
d_gene: TRBD1
j_gene: TRBJ1-3
CDR3aa: CASTPDRGLGNTIYF
CDR3nt: TGTGCCAGCACCCCCGACAGGGGGCTTGGAAACACCATATATTTT

abundance: -
v_gene: TRBV4-1
d_gene: TRBD1
j_gene: TRBJ1-2
CDR3aa: CASSQALDGQGFDGYTF
CDR3nt: TGCGCCAGCAGCCAAGCACTCGACGGACAGGGATTCGATGGCTACACCTTC

abundance: -
v_gene: TRBV19
d_gene: -
j_gene: TRBJ1-1
CDR3aa: CASTQSAGNTEAFF
CDR3nt: TGTGCCAGTACCCAATCTGCAGGGAACACTGAAGCTTTCTTT

abundance: once
v_gene: TRBV9
d_gene: TRBD1
j_gene: TRBJ1-2
CDR3aa: CASSVDKGARQGYYGYTF
CDR3nt: TGTGCCAGCAGCGTAGATAAAGGCGCACGACAGGGCTACTATGGCTACACCTTC

abundance: -
v_gene: TRBV5-1
d_gene: -
j_gene: TRBJ1-4
CDR3aa: CASSLGISGGDEKLFF
CDR3nt: TGCGCCAGCAGCTTGGGTATATCCGGGGGGGACGAAAAACTGTTTTTT

abundance: -
v_gene: TRBV5-6
d_gene: -
j_gene: TRBJ2-7
CDR3aa: CASSLGTPNYEQYF
CDR3nt: TGTGCCAGCAGCTTGGGGACACCAAACTACGAGCAGTACTTC

abundance: -
v_gene: TRBV24-1
d_gene: -
j_gene: TRBJ2-5
CDR3aa: CATSDFGETQYF
CDR3nt: TGTGCCACCAGTGATTTCGGAGAGACCCAGTACTTC

abundance: -
v_gene: TRBV5-1
d_gene: -
j_gene: TRBJ1-2
CDR3aa: CASSFYRSNYGYTF
CDR3nt: TGCGCCAGCAGCTTCTACAGGAGCAACTATGGCTACACCTTC

abundance: -
v_gene: TRBV6-1
d_gene: -
j_gene: TRBJ1-4
CDR3aa: CASSEGRQSLSSEKLFF
CDR3nt: TGTGCCAGCAGTGAAGGCCGACAATCCCTGTCGAGTGAAAAACTGTTTTTT

abundance: -
v_gene: TRBV21-1
d_gene: -
j_gene: TRBJ2-2
CDR3aa: CASRGLAGVNTGELFF
CDR3nt: TGTGCCAGCAGGGGACTAGCGGGAGTTAACACCGGGGAGCTGTTTTTT

abundance: -
v_gene: TRBV21-1
d_gene: -
j_gene: TRBJ2-2
CDR3aa: CASSKKGARSSNTGELFF
CDR3nt: TGTGCCAGCAGCAAAAAAGGGGCCCGGAGTTCGAACACCGGGGAGCTGTTTTTT

abundance: -
v_gene: TRBV18
d_gene: -
j_gene: TRBJ1-2
CDR3aa: CASSPRTREGGYTF
CDR3nt: TGTGCCAGCTCACCACGCACGCGGGAGGGTGGCTACACCTTC

abundance: -
v_gene: TRBV10-2
d_gene: -
j_gene: TRBJ1-1
CDR3aa: CASSEATENTEAFF
CDR3nt: TGCGCCAGCTCCGAGGCGACAGAGAACACTGAAGCTTTCTTT

abundance: -
v_gene: TRBV5-1
d_gene: TRBD1
j_gene: TRBJ2-5
CDR3aa: CASSLEAGGYETQYF
CDR3nt: TGCGCCAGCAGCTTGGAGGCAGGGGGCTATGAGACCCAGTACTTC

abundance: many
v_gene: TRBV13
d_gene: -
j_gene: TRBJ2-4
CDR3aa: CASSLVGGPAKNIQYF
CDR3nt: TGTGCCAGCAGCTTAGTCGGAGGGCCTGCCAAAAACATTCAGTACTTC

abundance: -
v_gene: TRBV28
d_gene: TRBD1
j_gene: TRBJ1-2
CDR3aa: CASSPPGGVNRGYTF
CDR3nt: TGTGCCAGCAGTCCTCCAGGGGGCGTTAACCGGGGCTACACCTTC

abundance: few
v_gene: TRBV7-3
d_gene: TRBD1
j_gene: TRBJ2-1
CDR3aa: CASSLRGQGNNEQFF
CDR3nt: TGTGCCAGCAGCTTAAGGGGACAGGGGAACAATGAGCAGTTCTTC

abundance: once
v_gene: TRBV6-1
d_gene: -
j_gene: TRBJ1-5
CDR3aa: CASSEDQGRYQPQHF
CDR3nt: TGTGCCAGCAGTGAAGACCAGGGGCGGTATCAGCCCCAGCATTTT

abundance: -
v_gene: TRBV30
d_gene: -
j_gene: TRBJ1-5
CDR3aa: CAWSVPRTVNQPQHF
CDR3nt: TGTGCCTGGAGTGTACCCCGGACAGTAAATCAGCCCCAGCATTTT

abundance: -
v_gene: TRBV10-3
d_gene: TRBD2
j_gene: TRBJ2-5
CDR3aa: CAISEIAGGQETQYF
CDR3nt: TGTGCCATCAGTGAGATAGCGGGGGGCCAAGAGACCCAGTACTTC

abundance: -
v_gene: TRBV2
d_gene: -
j_gene: TRBJ1-2
CDR3aa: CASSFTGINGYTF
CDR3nt: TGTGCCAGCAGCTTCACAGGTATTAATGGCTACACCTTC

abundance: once
v_gene: TRBV2
d_gene: -
j_gene: TRBJ1-5
CDR3aa: CASKQGTSNQPQHF
CDR3nt: TGTGCCAGCAAGCAGGGGACTAGCAATCAGCCCCAGCATTTT

abundance: -
v_gene: TRBV5-5
d_gene: -
j_gene: TRBJ2-2
CDR3aa: CASSLGSWSAFGEELFF
CDR3nt: TGTGCCAGCAGCTTGGGAAGCTGGTCAGCGTTCGGCGAGGAGCTGTTTTTT

abundance: once
v_gene: TRBV24-1
d_gene: -
j_gene: TRBJ2-2
CDR3aa: CATEQGDGELFF
CDR3nt: TGTGCCACCGAACAGGGTGATGGGGAGCTGTTTTTT